Presented here are 15 T cell receptor beta chains from one specimen sequenced in a study of control samples from healthy donors and cancer patients. Measured with immunoSEQ multiplex PCR; TCRdb has only the in-frame clones, and not every one. The sample consists of about 120,000 clones, roughly 93% of them appearing once. Sequenced material: blood. The receptors shown here come from a man aged 30 to 45 in good health.

This chain joins TRBV23-1 and TRBJ2-1; D uncertain. TRBV23-1 is recorded as an ORF, its role being uncertain. V lost 2 bases and J lost 2, with 7 bases in between. The CDR3 runs to 14 residues. CDR3: CASSQGVTYNEQFF. In nucleotides, the CDR3 is TGCGCCAGCAGTCAAGGGGTAACCTACAATGAGCAGTTCTTC.

The chain joins TRBV5-1 to TRBJ1-1; 7 bases align to TRBD1. Trimming took 3 bases from V and 2 from J; bases not matched to a gene: 4. Germline lookup yields CDR1 SGHRS and CDR2 YFSETQ. This CDR3 has 14 amino acids. Here the CDR3 DNA reads TGCGCCAGCAGCTCGGACAGGTTTAACACTGAAGCTTTCTTT. It encodes CASSSDRFNTEAFF.

The CDR3 protein is CASSEPGQTQFF. In DNA, the CDR3 is TGTGCCAGCAGTGAACCGGGACAGACTCAGTTCTTC. This sequence joins TRBV6-1 and TRBJ2-1; 7 bases match TRBD1. The germline V gene encodes CDR1 MNHNS and CDR2 SASEGT. The CDR3 extends over 12 amino acids. The V gene end was trimmed by 2 bases and the J gene end by 13 bases; junction bases not matched to a gene: 5.

The V call is TRBV3-1 (or the pseudogene TRBV3-2), the J call TRBJ2-5; D is unresolved. Between the trimmed V and J ends, which lost 4 bases and 0 bases, there was a span of 3 bases. Germline V CDR1 and CDR2: LGHDT, YNNKEL (reference sequence). This CDR3 contains 12 residues. CDR3 DNA sequence: TGTGCCAGCAGCCGCCACCAAGAGACCCAGTACTTC. Translation gives CASSRHQETQYF.

This chain uses TRBV11-2 with TRBJ2-7; TRBD1 aligns across 8 bases. CDR1 SGHAT and CDR2 FQNNGV come from the germline V gene. The CDR3 has 14 amino acids. V gave up 2 bases and J gave up 2 bases; unmatched junction bases: 2. The CDR3, as DNA: TGTGCCAGCAGCTTATGGGGACAGGCCTACGAGCAGTACGTC. Translation: CASSLWGQAYEQYV.

This clone was found a few times. The CDR3 nucleotides are TGTGCCAGCAGTGAAATAGGCACCTACGAGCAGTACGTC. The encoded protein is CASSEIGTYEQYV. The chain joins TRBV6-1 to TRBJ2-7, with no clear D. Germline V lookup: CDR1 MNHNS, CDR2 SASEGT. The CDR3 contains 13 residues. Between the trimmed V and J ends, which lost 2 bases and 2 bases, there was a span of 7 bases.

The chain couples TRBV18 to TRBJ2-7; D is possibly TRBD2 (6 bases). V lost 4 bases to trimming and J lost 2 bases, with 15 bases between them. The CDR3 consists of 15 residues. The germline V gene encodes CDR1 KGHSH and CDR2 LQKENI. CDR3: CASSLGGGVTYEQYV. The CDR3 DNA reads TGTGCCAGCTCACTGGGAGGAGGGGTAACCTACGAGCAGTACGTC.

The chain carries TRBV6-5 and TRBJ1-2; D remains ambiguous. The CDR3 has 13 residues. Germline CDR1 reads MNHEY; CDR2 reads SVGAGI. V was cut by 8 bases and J by 0 bases, with 10 bases left in between. The CDR3 is CASGQATNYGYTF. The DNA of the CDR3 is TGTGCCAGCGGGCAGGCCACTAACTATGGCTACACCTTC.

The V call is TRBV27, the J call TRBJ1-2; 8 bases match TRBD1. Germline V gives CDR1 MNHEY, CDR2 SMNVEV (reference sequence). The V gene end was trimmed by 2 bases and the J gene end by 8 bases; junction bases not matched to a gene: 7. This CDR3 is built from 14 residues. CDR3 sequence (DNA): TGTGCCAGCAGTTTAAGACAGGGGCTGGGAGGCTACACCTTC. Its translation is CASSLRQGLGGYTF.

This chain uses TRBV19 with TRBJ1-2; a weak D match, TRBD1 (6 bases). This CDR3 contains 13 residues. Germline CDR1 and CDR2: LNHDA and SQIVND (reference sequence). Between the trimmed V and J ends, which lost 4 bases and 9 bases, there was a span of 15 bases. The DNA for the CDR3 is TGTGCCAGTAGTACCGACAGAGGGGACAGCTACACCTTC. It specifies CASSTDRGDSYTF. The full variable domain, completed using reference TRBV19 and TRBJ1-2, is DGGITQSPKYLFRKEGQNVTLSCEQNLNHDAMYWYRQDPGQGLRLIYYSQIVNDFQKGDIAEGYSVSREKKESFPLTVTSAQKNPTAFYLCASSTDRGDSYTFGSGTRLTVV.

The gene calls are TRBV10-2 and TRBJ1-1; D remains ambiguous. V lost 5 bases to trimming and J lost 4 bases, with 11 bases between them. CDR3 length equals 13 residues. Germline lookup yields CDR1 WSHSY and CDR2 SAAADI. For the CDR3, the DNA is TGCGCCAGCAGTTACACGGCTGTCACTGAAGCTTTCTTT. This codes for CASSYTAVTEAFF.

This chain connects TRBV7-8 to TRBJ1-6, with 8 bases fitting TRBD1. The junction had 13 bases not matched to a gene; V was cut back by 3 bases and J by 3 bases. This CDR3 is 19 amino acids long. Germline V gene data show CDR1 as SGHVS and CDR2 as FQNEAQ. The CDR3 sequence is CASSLGQDLSPYYNSPLHF. For the CDR3, the DNA is TGTGCCAGCAGCTTGGGACAGGACTTATCCCCCTACTATAATTCACCCCTCCACTTT.

V and J are TRBV11-2 and TRBJ1-2, with D hard to call. Between the trimmed V and J ends, which lost 0 bases and 7 bases, there was a span of 9 bases. CDR3 length equals 13 residues. CDR1 SGHAT and CDR2 FQNNGV come from the germline V gene. The CDR3 bases are TGTGCCAGCAGCTTAGATAGTACGTCTGGCTACACCTTC. This translates into CASSLDSTSGYTF.

This sequence joins TRBV2 and TRBJ2-7; TRBD1 might be the D (5 bases). Trimming removed 10 bases from V and 3 bases from J, with 16 bases in between. The germline CDR1 and CDR2 sequences are SNHLY and FYNNEI. CDR3 length: 13 amino acids. CDR3 loop: CATLPTEDYEQYV. CDR3 in DNA: TGTGCCACCCTGCCGACAGAAGACTACGAGCAGTACGTC.

This chain connects TRBV20-1 to TRBJ1-5, with D unresolved. The germline V gene has CDR1 DFQATT and CDR2 SNEGSKA (reference sequence). Trimming cost V 1 base and J 8 bases, with 3 bases left between them. This CDR3 has 10 amino acids. The chain's CDR3 is CSARGEPQHF. The CDR3 bases are TGCAGTGCTAGAGGGGAGCCCCAGCATTTT.